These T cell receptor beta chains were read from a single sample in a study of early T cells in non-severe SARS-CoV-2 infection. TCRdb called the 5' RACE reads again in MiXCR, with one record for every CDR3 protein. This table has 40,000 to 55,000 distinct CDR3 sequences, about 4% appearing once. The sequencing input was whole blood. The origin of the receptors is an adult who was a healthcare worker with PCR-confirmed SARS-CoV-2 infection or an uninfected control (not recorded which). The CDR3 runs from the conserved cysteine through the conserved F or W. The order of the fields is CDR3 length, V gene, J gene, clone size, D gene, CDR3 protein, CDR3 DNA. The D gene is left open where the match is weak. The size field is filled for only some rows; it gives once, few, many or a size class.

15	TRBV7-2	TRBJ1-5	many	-	CASSAPSGGRQPQHF	TGTGCCAGCAGCGCCCCTTCAGGAGGGCGGCAGCCCCAGCATTTT
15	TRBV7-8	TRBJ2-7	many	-	CASSFSPGRQDEQYF	TGTGCCAGCAGCTTCTCCCCGGGACGTCAGGACGAGCAGTACTTC
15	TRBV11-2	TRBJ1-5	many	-	CASSWGGVGNQPQHF	TGTGCCAGCAGCTGGGGAGGAGTAGGGAATCAGCCCCAGCATTTT
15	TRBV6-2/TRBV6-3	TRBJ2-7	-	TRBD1	CASRTQDRWEYEQYF	TGTGCCAGCAGGACGCAGGACAGGTGGGAGTACGAGCAGTACTTC
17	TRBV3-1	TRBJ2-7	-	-	CASSQIQDSSLTYEQYF	TGTGCCAGCAGCCAAATTCAAGACAGCAGCTTAACCTACGAGCAGTACTTC
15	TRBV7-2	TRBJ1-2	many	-	CASSLGGGQGYGYTF	TGTGCCAGCAGCTTAGGAGGGGGGCAGGGCTATGGCTACACCTTC
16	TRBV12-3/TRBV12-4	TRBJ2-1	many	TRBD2	CASSLPSGSPRNEQFF	TGTGCCAGCAGTTTGCCTAGCGGGTCGCCCCGCAATGAGCAGTTCTTC
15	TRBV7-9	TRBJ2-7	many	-	CASSPEPWATYEQYF	TGTGCCAGCAGCCCAGAGCCCTGGGCCACCTACGAGCAGTACTTC
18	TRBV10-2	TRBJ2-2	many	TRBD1	CASSGSFVRGYGTGELFF	TGCGCCAGCAGTGGGAGTTTCGTCAGGGGGTATGGCACCGGGGAGCTGTTTTTT
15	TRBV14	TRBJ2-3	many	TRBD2	CASSPTSGGGDTQYF	TGTGCCAGCAGCCCCACTAGCGGGGGGGGCGATACGCAGTATTTT
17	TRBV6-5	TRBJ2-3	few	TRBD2	CASSPAPLAGGTDTQYF	TGTGCCAGCAGTCCCGCCCCACTAGCGGGAGGCACAGATACGCAGTATTTT
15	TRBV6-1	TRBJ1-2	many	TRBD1	CASSPGRQGDYGYTF	TGTGCCAGCAGCCCCGGGAGGCAGGGGGACTATGGCTACACCTTC
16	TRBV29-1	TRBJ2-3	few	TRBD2	CSVALASGGAGDTQYF	TGCAGCGTTGCCCTAGCAAGCGGGGGGGCCGGGGATACGCAGTATTTT
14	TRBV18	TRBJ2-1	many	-	CASSPSRTYNEQFF	TGTGCCAGCTCGCCCTCCAGGACCTACAATGAGCAGTTCTTC
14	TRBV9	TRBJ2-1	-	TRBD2	CASSVGGLGTEQFF	TGTGCCAGCAGCGTAGGGGGACTAGGGACTGAGCAGTTCTTC
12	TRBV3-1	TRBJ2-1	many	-	CASSLTYNEQFF	TGTGCCAGCAGCCTCACTTACAATGAGCAGTTCTTC
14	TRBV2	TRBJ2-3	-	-	CASSELSEGDTQYF	TGTGCCAGCAGTGAACTCAGCGAGGGAGATACGCAGTATTTT
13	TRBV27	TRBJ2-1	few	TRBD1	CASRGSTYNEQFF	TGTGCCTCCAGGGGGAGTACATACAATGAGCAGTTCTTC
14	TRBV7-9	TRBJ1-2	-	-	CASSSDRFNYGYTF	TGTGCCAGCAGCTCCGACAGGTTTAACTATGGCTACACCTTC
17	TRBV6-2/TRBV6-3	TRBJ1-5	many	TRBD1	CASSYHEGQGKGQPQHF	TGTGCCAGCAGTTACCACGAGGGACAGGGGAAGGGCCAGCCCCAGCATTTT
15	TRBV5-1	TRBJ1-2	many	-	CASIRSPDSGYGYTF	TGCGCCAGCATAAGAAGCCCGGATAGTGGCTATGGCTACACCTTC
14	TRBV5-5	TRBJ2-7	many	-	CASSFFYRDYEQYF	TGTGCCAGCAGCTTTTTTTACAGGGACTACGAGCAGTACTTC
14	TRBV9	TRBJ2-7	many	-	CASSVEAAPYEQYF	TGTGCCAGCAGCGTAGAGGCTGCTCCCTACGAGCAGTACTTC
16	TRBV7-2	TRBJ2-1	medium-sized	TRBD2	CASSVGLAGSSNEQFF	TGTGCCAGCAGCGTCGGACTAGCGGGCTCTTCCAATGAGCAGTTCTTC
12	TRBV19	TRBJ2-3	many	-	CASSIAADTQYF	TGTGCCAGTAGTATAGCTGCCGATACGCAGTATTTT
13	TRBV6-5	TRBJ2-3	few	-	CASSYRVGDTQYF	TGTGCCAGCAGTTACAGGGTCGGAGATACGCAGTATTTT
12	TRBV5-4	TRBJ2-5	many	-	CASSFGKETQYF	TGTGCCAGCAGCTTTGGGAAAGAGACCCAGTACTTC
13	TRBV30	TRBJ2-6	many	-	CAWTRSGANVLTF	TGTGCCTGGACCCGCTCTGGGGCCAACGTCCTGACTTTC
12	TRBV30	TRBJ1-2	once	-	CARSVLEVDYTF	TGTGCCCGGAGTGTACTAGAGGTAGACTACACCTTC
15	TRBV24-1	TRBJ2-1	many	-	CATSEPVEYGNEQFF	TGTGCCACCAGTGAGCCTGTGGAATACGGGAATGAGCAGTTCTTC
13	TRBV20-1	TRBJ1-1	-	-	CSAPAGLDTEAFF	TGCAGTGCCCCCGCAGGGCTAGACACTGAAGCTTTCTTT
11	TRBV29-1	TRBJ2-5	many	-	CSVGGPGTQYF	TGCAGCGTTGGTGGCCCGGGGACCCAGTACTTC
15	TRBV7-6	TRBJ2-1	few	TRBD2	CASSISSGGGHEQFF	TGTGCCAGCAGCATCTCTAGCGGGGGGGGCCATGAGCAGTTCTTC
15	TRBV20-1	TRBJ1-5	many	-	CSARDQEYSNQPQHF	TGCAGTGCTAGAGACCAGGAATATAGCAATCAGCCCCAGCATTTT
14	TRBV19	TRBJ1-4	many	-	CASSIGQDNEKLFF	TGTGCCAGTAGTATAGGCCAGGATAATGAAAAACTGTTTTTT
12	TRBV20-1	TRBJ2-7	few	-	CSARGASYEQYF	TGCAGTGCTAGAGGAGCGTCCTACGAGCAGTACTTC
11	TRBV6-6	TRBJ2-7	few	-	CASSGADEQYF	TGTGCCAGCAGTGGGGCGGACGAGCAGTACTTC
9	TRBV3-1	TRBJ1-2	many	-	CACVGGYTF	TGTGCCTGTGTAGGAGGCTACACCTTC
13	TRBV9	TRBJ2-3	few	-	CASRETSTDTQYF	TGTGCCAGCAGGGAAACTAGCACAGATACGCAGTATTTT
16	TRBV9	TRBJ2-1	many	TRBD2	CASSGSGTSSYNEQFF	TGTGCCAGCAGCGGGTCCGGGACTAGCTCCTACAATGAGCAGTTCTTC
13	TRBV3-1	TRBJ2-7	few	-	CASSQAGHSEQYF	TGTGCCAGCAGCCAAGCTGGACATAGCGAGCAGTACTTC
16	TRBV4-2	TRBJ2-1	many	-	CASSQGSYSSYNEQFF	TGTGCCAGCAGCCAAGGTTCGTACAGCTCCTACAATGAGCAGTTCTTC
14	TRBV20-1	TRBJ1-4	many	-	CSASKGATNEKLFF	TGCAGTGCTTCTAAAGGGGCAACTAATGAAAAACTGTTTTTT
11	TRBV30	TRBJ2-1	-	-	CAWSAAFGQFF	TGTGCCTGGAGTGCCGCTTTTGGGCAGTTCTTC
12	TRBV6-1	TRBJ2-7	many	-	CASWSRNYEQYF	TGTGCCAGCTGGTCAAGAAACTACGAGCAGTACTTC
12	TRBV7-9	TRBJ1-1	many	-	CASSPGGPRAFF	TGTGCCAGCAGCCCAGGTGGTCCTCGGGCTTTCTTT
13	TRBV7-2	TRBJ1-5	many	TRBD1	CASSTDRDQPQHF	TGTGCCAGCAGCACGGACAGGGACCAGCCCCAGCATTTT
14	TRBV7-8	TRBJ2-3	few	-	CASTPGGASDTQYF	TGTGCCAGCACCCCAGGGGGGGCCTCAGATACGCAGTATTTT
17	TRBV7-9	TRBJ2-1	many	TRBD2	CASSFTSGDPSYNEQFF	TGTGCCAGCAGCTTTACTAGCGGGGATCCCTCCTACAATGAGCAGTTCTTC
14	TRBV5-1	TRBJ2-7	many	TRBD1	CASSSRQGAHEQYF	TGCGCCAGCAGCTCACGACAGGGAGCCCACGAGCAGTACTTC
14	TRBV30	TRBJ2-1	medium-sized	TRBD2	CAATLAGDRNEQFF	TGTGCCGCAACTCTAGCGGGGGATCGGAATGAGCAGTTCTTC
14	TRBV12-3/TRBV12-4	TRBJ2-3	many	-	CASTRGIVTDTQYF	TGTGCCAGCACACGCGGTATCGTCACAGATACGCAGTATTTT
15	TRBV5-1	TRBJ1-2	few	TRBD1	CASSLAYRGVGDYTF	TGCGCCAGCAGCTTGGCATACAGGGGCGTCGGGGACTACACCTTC